This T cell receptor (beta chain) was profiled in a study of cytomegalovirus exposure and HLA in healthy donors listed by TCRdb under 2017. About the study as a whole: In an earlier analysis of approximately 500 of the donors, approximately 260 Gb of sequence data and approximately 100 million unique TCR beta sequences from about 180 million T cells were reported. An early release covering just under 650 HLA-typed donors comprised about 300 gigabases of sequencing data and roughly 85 million unique TCR sequences. The genetic ancestry cluster associated with self-reported Caucasian donors included 70% to 85% of the 350 to 500 genotyped donors. The study aimed to test whether signatures of past pathogen exposure could be identified by cataloging public T cell receptors. The T cell repertoires of some 670 subjects were profiled by immunosequencing and related to cytomegalovirus serostatus. In addition to the first cohort of approximately 650 subjects, a separate validation cohort of 120 different subjects was used. To predict cytomegalovirus infection status, the study brought together high-throughput TCR immunosequencing, statistical association of individual TCRs with disease status, and machine learning. To study patterns of TCR occurrence, a later analysis re-analyzed previously published TCR beta repertoires from 500 to 850 donors and added high-resolution HLA genotyping. The later analysis used no new phenotypic data to find candidate immune exposures, relying instead on TCR beta sequences and their occurrence across donors. In an earlier analysis of 587 of the donors, high-throughput TCR beta sequencing was used to judge whether each TCR beta V gene segment behaved as functional or pseudogenic. Donor age, sex, ethnicity and CMV serostatus were collected together with the repertoire data. In a later genetic analysis, genome-wide SNP genotypes for about 55% of the 666 donors were used, and that subset was treated as a discovery cohort. All discovery cohort repertoires had been generated on a single sequencing platform. HLA typing covered class I and class II loci at four-digit resolution. The number of donors typed differed by locus, with roughly 620-630 for A, B, C, DRB1 and DQB1, roughly 550 for DQA1, 606 for DPA1, and some 450 for DPB1. A few DR-DQ haplotypes were treated as single units for association and clustering because of strong linkage in the cohort. Among almost 400 genotyped donors of the cohort, an average of around 240,000 unique TCR beta nucleotide sequences were sequenced per donor, roughly 20% of them non-productive. Broader findings and caveats from the paper: The only immune exposure information available for the cohort was CMV serostatus. A later analysis found that TCR association rates varied across HLA loci, with DRB1 alleles showing the most associated TCRs and HLA-C alleles the fewest. Compared with the roughly 700-donor mean, donors in an Asian-associated ancestry cluster had fewer N-insertions in productive TCRs, according to a later genetic analysis. The presence/absence analyses assumed that sequencing depth was roughly uniform across donors, and that assumption may not be true. Because the 87-base-pair reads could not distinguish some IMGT-functional V segments, including TRBV6-2 and TRBV6-3, those segments were excluded. In both the original and validation cohorts, the classifier was reported to diagnose cytomegalovirus status with high specificity and sensitivity. A further reported finding was that TCR beta sequences accurately predicted the HLA-A and HLA-B alleles for most subjects in the first cohort. HLA typing was unavailable for some donors at each locus, so association tests used only the typed subset. A total of roughly 160 TCR beta chains were listed by the study as associated with cytomegalovirus. Compared with equally common non-associated chains, HLA-associated TCR beta chains in a later analysis were more clonally expanded and had lower generation probabilities. A few of the identified cytomegalovirus-associated TCR beta chains were confirmed in vitro to be specific for cytomegalovirus antigens. According to a later analysis, parvovirus B19, influenza, CMV and Epstein-Barr virus appeared linked to several top co-occurrence clusters. A later genetic analysis associated a missense DCLRE1C variant with V-gene and J-gene trimming of TCR beta chains, and an independent cohort replicated the association. While some public TCRs were present in many individuals, most TCR sequences turned up only very rarely across donors. Over 15 rarely observed V segments, including chromosome 9 orphons, were excluded from the earlier analysis of approximately 500 of the donors because counts were too low. According to the authors, the approach could potentially be generalized to other disease states and immunological phenotypes. The sequencing pipeline was judged likely to have produced a cluster of highly shared sequence variants as a technical artifact. An earlier analysis of several hundred of the donors showed that most TCR beta V segments appeared in productive rearrangements either about 87% or about 30% of the time, which broadly matched IMGT annotations. In a later analysis, most CMV-associated TCR beta chains were found to appear HLA-restricted, with HLA associations seemingly driven largely by CMV exposure. In a later analysis, around 15,000 TCR beta sequences were associated with specific HLA alleles at a false discovery rate of 0.05. Only TCR beta chains were sequenced in this cohort, and the absence of alpha or paired-chain data limited detectable features. When HLA alleles, especially DR and DQ, strongly co-occurred, TCR associations were difficult to assign to individual alleles. Linkage disequilibrium might explain the correlated functional status among segregating V segments, but an unknown experimental factor could not be excluded.

The cohort consisted of 650 to 700 healthy bone marrow donors. Cohort members were all nominally healthy when sampled, although unrecorded immune exposures were likely present. The donor was CMV seropositive and belonged to the group of some 290 seropositive cohort members. Each donor provided a peripheral blood sample, and peripheral blood mononuclear cells were used for TCR beta sequencing. Genomic DNA extraction from the blood cell samples was performed with the Qiagen DNeasy Blood Extraction Kit. Taken from the germline V gene, the CDR1 and CDR2 loops are SGHDN and FVKESK. The junction shows trimming of 4 bases on V and 6 bases on J, and the gene matches do not reach 9 bases of it. Counted from cysteine to phenylalanine, this CDR3 has 15 amino acids. Only the CDR3 DNA is retained, 45 bases long and in frame from the first base. The library was generated by the immunoSEQ multiplex PCR assay. For the multiplex PCR, a mixture combining 60 forward primers for TCR Vbeta segments and 13 reverse primers for TCR Jbeta segments was used. Amplification of the CDR3 region of rearranged TCR beta genes was performed with a multiplex PCR assay on genomic DNA. On the Illumina HiSeq System, the amplified TCR beta libraries were sequenced as 87-base-pair reads. Processing in the source paper ran as follows. A later analysis counted around 72 million unique TCR beta chains across the 690 or so repertoires, and approximately 11 million of these chains were shared by at least two donors. To remove PCR and sequencing errors, raw reads were error-corrected and collapsed into unique sequences using a nearest-neighbor algorithm that merged closely related sequences. V, D and J gene segments were assigned by aligning CDR3 sequences to IMGT reference sequences. For a sequence to be retained, at least a six-nucleotide match to both a V gene segment and a J gene segment was required. Rearrangements were called productive when the CDR3 lacked stop codons and stayed in frame with V and J; all others were non-productive. Following IMGT convention, CDR3 was defined as the stretch from the second conserved V-encoded cysteine to the conserved J-encoded phenylalanine. The earlier analysis of some 550 of the donors excluded any sequence lacking an unambiguous match to a single V gene segment. An earlier analysis of about 590 of the donors classified V segments as functional when productive rearrangements were above 56.7% and as segregating when the standard deviation between donors was above 5%. A statistical classification framework was built for diagnosing cytomegalovirus status from the catalog of TCR beta chain sequences. A later analysis assigned V and J genes by comparing TCR nucleotide sequences with IMGT/GENE-DB human TR gene sequences. In a later analysis, CDR3 sequences and most-parsimonious VDJ recombination scenarios were assigned using the TCRdist pipeline. A later analysis defined each TCR beta chain by its CDR3 amino acid sequence plus V-gene family, and excluded reads lacking a unique V-gene family. To address suspected cross-contamination and a sequencing artifact, a later analysis removed around 600 highly shared, low-generation-probability nucleotide sequences. A later analysis calculated a clonal expansion index for each public chain from normalized within-repertoire ranks of inferred template counts. Generation probabilities in a later analysis came from a VDJ recombination model fitted to out-of-frame rearrangements, and those results were checked against IGoR. In a later analysis, TCR-TCR, TCR-HLA and TCR-CMV co-occurrence was scored with hypergeometric tests, and a repertoire-size bias correction was applied to TCR pairs. To estimate false discovery rates, a later analysis permuted the HLA or CMV assignments 20 times. In a later analysis, co-occurring TCRs were grouped with DBSCAN, and TCRdist sequence similarity was added when clustering was performed within HLA-allele-positive subsets. Co-occurrence clustering excluded repertoires with fewer than 30,000 or more than 120,000 public chains, plus five with anomalous nucleotide sharing. TCRdb's version of the immuneACCESS table is confined to in-frame rearrangements and falls short of the full clone set. An unresolved V gene accounts for under half of the shortfall where checked; the remainder is of unknown origin. V, J and clone size derive from that table, while D and trimming were established from the DNA sequence. The sample table holds under 200,000 clones, of which 77% were seen once. 2.6% of the sample is taken by the ten largest.

A few counts support this clone. The antigen it recognizes is unknown. No much larger clonotype is one base removed from it; base qualities were not supplied. The chain links TRBV14 with TRBJ2-7; TRBD1 aligns with 10 central bases. The sequence was collected from a woman aged 40 to 55 in good health and CMV-seropositive. Input material: PBMCs. The CDR3 amino acid sequence is: CASSRRTGGRPEQYF. The nucleotide sequence reads as follows: TGTGCCAGCAGCCGTCGGACAGGGGGGAGACCCGAGCAGTACTTC.